Below are 28 T cell receptor beta chains sequenced from a single sample in a study of blood T cell repertoires in COVID-19. TCRdb's copy holds only in-frame clones and misses some; the assay was immunoSEQ multiplex PCR. The repertoire holds about 180,000 clones, with over 80% as singletons. Sequenced input: peripheral blood. These TCRs come from a woman in her sixties or seventies with COVID-19, enrolled during active disease.

V usage is TRBV12-5 and J usage is TRBJ1-1; 10 bases line up with TRBD1. CDR3 length equals 14 residues. Per germline, CDR1 LGHNT and CDR2 FRNRAP. V shed 7 bases, J shed 9 bases, and the junction held 11 bases outside the gene matches. The CDR3 DNA is TGTGCTAGTGCGCTCGGGACAGGGGCACAGCAAGCTTTCTTT. This translates into CASALGTGAQQAFF.

The V call is TRBV28, the J call TRBJ2-1; D not resolved. From germline, CDR1 is MDHEN and CDR2 SYDVKM. The germline V and J ends were trimmed by 5 bases and 8 bases, with 10 bases remaining between them. CDR3 length: 12 residues. CDR3 coding DNA: TGTGCCAGCAGTACCTCCTGGCATGAGCAGTTCTTC. Translating gives CASSTSWHEQFF.

J is TRBJ2-7 and V is TRBV2, with D unclear. Germline V gene data show CDR1 as SNHLY and CDR2 as FYNNEI. Trimming took 7 bases from V and 2 from J, leaving 9 bases between them. The CDR3 runs 12 residues. The CDR3 region is CASTLGPYEQYF. CDR3 DNA sequence: TGTGCCAGCACTCTTGGCCCCTACGAGCAGTACTTC.

The chain recombines TRBV18 with TRBJ1-6, with TRBD1 matching over 10 bases. The trim removed 2 bases at V and 10 bases at J, leaving 2 bases unmatched. CDR1 KGHSH and CDR2 LQKENI come from the germline V gene. This CDR3 contains 14 residues. CDR3 in amino acids: CASSPGTGASPLHF. The CDR3 DNA is TGTGCCAGCTCACCAGGGACAGGGGCCTCACCCCTCCACTTT.

V usage is TRBV27 and J usage is TRBJ2-5; TRBD1 agrees at 9 bases. V gave up 8 bases and J gave up 5 bases; unmatched junction bases: 6. Per the germline V gene, CDR1 is MNHEY and CDR2 is SMNVEV (reference sequence). The CDR3 has 13 residues. The CDR3 here is CASRGTGWETQYF. CDR3 DNA: TGTGCCAGCCGAGGGACAGGGTGGGAGACCCAGTACTTC.

The gene calls are TRBV24-1 and TRBJ2-2, with 9 positions matching TRBD2. The CDR3 runs to 19 residues. Germline V gene lookup returns CDR1 KGHDR and CDR2 SFDVKD. Unmatched junction bases numbered 12, after V lost 0 bases and J lost 5 bases. The CDR3 DNA sequence: TGTGCCACCAGTGATTTGCTAGCGGGAAGACTAGATGGGACCGGGGAGCTGTTTTTT. It translates to CATSDLLAGRLDGTGELFF.

The rearrangement uses TRBV28 and TRBJ1-5; a weak D match, TRBD1 (5 bases). CDR1 is MDHEN and CDR2 is SYDVKM in the germline V gene. V was cut by 3 bases and J by 6 bases, with 12 bases left in between. The CDR3 runs to 14 residues. Here the CDR3 reads CASSLGGEGQPQHF. CDR3 bases: TGTGCCAGCAGTTTGGGGGGAGAGGGTCAGCCCCAGCATTTT.

The chain recombines TRBV5-1 with TRBJ2-7; 11 bases align to TRBD2. CDR1 is SGHRS and CDR2 is YFSETQ in the germline V gene. This CDR3 has 16 amino acids. Unmatched junction bases numbered 7, after V lost 0 bases and J lost 5 bases. The CDR3 region has the DNA TGCGCCAGCAGCTTGGGAAGCGGGACTAGCGGAAACGAGCAGTACTTC. Translation: CASSLGSGTSGNEQYF.

The chain recombines TRBV30 with TRBJ2-7; D possibly corresponds to TRBD2 (5 bases). The CDR3 has 14 residues. Germline V gene lookup returns CDR1 GTSNPN and CDR2 SVGIG (reference sequence). V was cut by 3 bases and J by 0 bases, with 12 bases left in between. CDR3 residues: CAWRILGFSYEQYF. The CDR3 bases are TGTGCCTGGAGGATACTAGGGTTCTCCTACGAGCAGTACTTC.

V and J are TRBV19 and TRBJ2-6; D uncertain. The CDR3 runs to 14 residues. Trimming cost V 3 bases and J 0 bases, with 3 bases left between them. The germline gives CDR1 LNHDA, CDR2 SQIVND (reference sequence). CDR3 nucleotides: TGTGCCAGTAGTATCGGCTCTGGGGCCAACGTCCTGACTTTC. Amino acid sequence: CASSIGSGANVLTF.

The chain recombines TRBV28 with TRBJ1-5; D unclear. The V end was cut by 7 bases, the J end by 4 bases, with 14 bases between. Germline assignment: CDR1 MDHEN and CDR2 SYDVKM. The CDR3 loop spans 14 amino acids. The CDR3 loop is CASNWGVKNQPQHF. For the CDR3, the DNA is TGTGCCAGCAACTGGGGAGTCAAGAATCAGCCCCAGCATTTT.

This clone has more than one count but fewer than ten. The rearrangement joins TRBV3-1 (or the pseudogene TRBV3-2) to TRBJ2-7; maybe TRBD2 (6 bases). The CDR3 consists of 13 residues. Germline lookup yields CDR1 LGHDT and CDR2 YNNKEL (reference sequence). The V end was cut by 4 bases, the J end by 4 bases, with 11 bases between. This CDR3 is CASSPWAGYEQYF. The CDR3 bases are TGTGCCAGCAGCCCCTGGGCGGGGTACGAGCAGTACTTC.

The chain carries TRBV10-3 and TRBJ2-3; 10 positions match TRBD2. The CDR3 is 19 residues long. Germline V gene sequence: CDR1 ENHRY, CDR2 SYGVKD. The ends lost 3 bases at V and 4 bases at J; junction bases unmatched: 16. This CDR3 reads CAISDGGGVSGRPPDTQYF. In nucleotides, the CDR3 is TGTGCCATCAGTGACGGGGGGGGAGTTAGCGGGAGGCCCCCAGATACGCAGTATTTT.

V and J are TRBV6-5 and TRBJ1-2, with 7 bases fitting TRBD1. The V and J ends lost 6 bases and 8 bases, in that order; junction bases with no gene match: 6. The germline gives CDR1 MNHEY, CDR2 SVGAGI. This CDR3 is built from 12 residues. The CDR3 reads CASRIQGSGYTF. The CDR3 DNA reads TGTGCCAGCAGGATACAGGGGTCAGGCTACACCTTC.

The chain employs TRBV19 and TRBJ2-1, with a tentative D call TRBD1 (6 bases). The CDR3 extends over 16 amino acids. Deletions cut 7 bases from V and 4 bases from J, with 20 bases between. Germline values: CDR1 LNHDA, CDR2 SQIVND (reference sequence). CDR3 protein: CASTPLGGRRYNEQFF. CDR3 in DNA: TGTGCCAGTACCCCTCTAGGGGGAAGGAGATACAATGAGCAGTTCTTC.

This clone was seen only a few times. The rearrangement uses TRBV18 and TRBJ2-7; tentative D call: TRBD1 (5 bases). This CDR3 is 14 amino acids long. Germline V CDR1 and CDR2: KGHSH, LQKENI. Trimming stripped 0 bases from V and 6 bases from J, with 12 bases between. CDR3 sequence: CASSPPSRGTEQYF. The CDR3 nucleotides read TGTGCCAGCTCACCACCTTCAAGGGGAACCGAGCAGTACTTC.

This sequence joins TRBV6-5 and TRBJ1-3; a possible D gene is TRBD1 (6 bases). This CDR3 spans 14 amino acids. V was pared by 0 bases and J by 7 bases, with 10 bases between. CDR1 and CDR2 (germline): MNHEY, SVGAGI. This CDR3 is CASSYSTGSNTIYF. In DNA, the CDR3 is TGTGCCAGCAGTTACTCGACAGGTTCGAACACCATATATTTT.

The V gene is TRBV3-1 (or the pseudogene TRBV3-2), the J gene TRBJ2-1; 13 bases align to TRBD2. Unmatched junction bases numbered 6, after V lost 4 bases and J lost 9 bases. CDR1 is LGHDT and CDR2 is YNNKEL in the germline V gene (reference sequence). The CDR3 spans 15 residues. CDR3 nucleotide sequence: TGTGCCAGCAGCCTCGGACTAGCGGGAGTCTCTGAGCAGTTCTTC. It specifies CASSLGLAGVSEQFF.

In DNA form, the CDR3 reads TGTGCCAGCAGCCGACAGGCGAACACCGGGGAGCTGTTTTTT. Translated: CASSRQANTGELFF. The chain carries TRBV7-3 and TRBJ2-2; D is possibly TRBD1 (6 bases). This CDR3 spans 14 amino acids. Trimming removed 5 bases from V and 0 bases from J, with 7 bases in between. Germline lookup yields CDR1 SGHTA and CDR2 FQGTGA.

This rearrangement joins TRBV6-5 to TRBJ2-7; D uncertain. Germline V gene data show CDR1 as MNHEY and CDR2 as SVGAGI. Trimming took off 0 bases at V and 3 bases at J, with 6 bases between the two ends. The CDR3 contains 13 residues. The CDR3 is CASSYSRSYEQYF. Written as DNA, the CDR3 is TGTGCCAGCAGTTACTCACGCAGCTACGAGCAGTACTTC.

The V gene is TRBV5-1, the J gene TRBJ1-1; D might be TRBD1 (5 bases). Germline V gene sequence: CDR1 SGHRS, CDR2 YFSETQ. The CDR3 has 15 residues. V was cut by 0 bases and J by 7 bases, with 16 bases left in between. The CDR3 nucleotides read TGCGCCAGCAGCTTGGAATTCCGAAGGGGCCATGAAGCTTTCTTT. Translation: CASSLEFRRGHEAFF. Together with reference TRBV5-1 and TRBJ1-1, the CDR3 gives the full variable domain: KAGVTQTPRYLIKTRGQQVTLSCSPISGHRSVSWYQQTPGQGLQFLFEYFSETQRNKGNFPGRFSGRQFSNSRSEMNVSTLELGDSALYLCASSLEFRRGHEAFFGQGTRLTVV.

The rearrangement joins TRBV7-2 to TRBJ1-3; a possible D gene is TRBD1 (6 bases). Trimming stripped 1 base from V and 0 bases from J, with 13 bases between. This CDR3 is built from 17 residues. Looked up from germline, CDR1 is SGHTA and CDR2 is FQGNSA. The CDR3 region has the DNA TGTGCCAGCAGCTTAGGCCGGGACACCAGCTCTGGAAACACCATATATTTT. It translates to CASSLGRDTSSGNTIYF.

The gene calls are TRBV2 and TRBJ1-5; 8 nucleotides agree with TRBD1. Germline V gene data show CDR1 as SNHLY and CDR2 as FYNNEI. The V gene end was trimmed by 6 bases and the J gene end by 6 bases; junction bases not matched to a gene: 10. The CDR3 has 15 amino acids. Here the CDR3 DNA reads TGTGCCAGCAGAAATGGACAGGGTGTGGTTCAGCCCCAGCATTTT. Protein sequence: CASRNGQGVVQPQHF.

This clone was observed a single time. The chain joins TRBV7-9 to TRBJ2-7; 7 bases line up with TRBD2. V trimming: 1 base; J trimming: 4 bases; junction bases outside the gene matches: 7. Germline V gene sequence: CDR1 SEHNR, CDR2 FQNEAQ (reference sequence). There are 15 residues in the CDR3. In nucleotides, the CDR3 is TGTGCCAGCAGCTTAGTGACAGCGGGGCGGTACGAGCAGTACTTC. It is translated as CASSLVTAGRYEQYF.

The chain combines TRBV28 with TRBJ1-5; D is uncertain. Trimming pared 5 bases from V and 0 bases from J, leaving 11 bases between. The CDR3 runs to 15 residues. Germline lookup yields CDR1 MDHEN and CDR2 SYDVKM. CDR3 in DNA: TGTGCCAGCAGTACAACGCATCATAGCAATCAGCCCCAGCATTTT. As protein: CASSTTHHSNQPQHF.

CDR3 nucleotide sequence: TGCGCCAGCAGCCCCACGCCCAGGGGGCAAGATACGCAGTATTTT. Amino acid sequence: CASSPTPRGQDTQYF. The V call is TRBV4-1, the J call TRBJ2-3, with 8 positions matching TRBD1. CDR3 length: 15 amino acids. The germline gives CDR1 MGHRA, CDR2 YSYEKL. With V trimmed by 4 bases and J by 5 bases, 8 bases remained unmatched.

The J gene is TRBJ1-1, the V gene TRBV6-2 or TRBV6-3, with D maybe TRBD1 (6 bases). The CDR3 is 16 amino acids. V was shortened by 2 bases and J by 3 bases, with 16 bases between the two germline ends. The germline V gene encodes CDR1 MNHEY and CDR2 SVGEGT. Here the CDR3 DNA reads TGTGCCAGCAGTTACCCGACAGGTCGAAGGGACACTGAAGCTTTCTTT. The encoded protein is CASSYPTGRRDTEAFF.

The gene calls are TRBV28 and TRBJ2-7, with a tentative D call TRBD2 (6 bases). V was trimmed by 6 bases and J by 0 bases, leaving 9 bases between them. The CDR3 consists of 13 residues. Looked up from germline, CDR1 is MDHEN and CDR2 is SYDVKM. Here the CDR3 DNA reads TGTGCCAGCAGGGGGACTGGCTCCTACGAGCAGTACTTC. Its translation is CASRGTGSYEQYF.